These 2 T cell receptor beta chains share one sample of origin, sequenced in a study of blood T cells in healthy people across ages. The second PCR ran about 6 to 12 cycles with a sample-barcoded 5' primer and J-beta primers. TCRdb reanalysed the 5' RACE reads using MiXCR and keeps one entry per CDR3 protein. The sample carries roughly 500,000 distinct CDR3 sequences, around 24% recorded once. These sequences were also reported in another study, on T cells of mothers and their children.

The sequencing input was blood. These receptors originate from a boy between 10 and 17 years old in good health.

This clonotype was observed a few times. V usage is TRBV20-1 and J usage is TRBJ2-5; 13 bases agree with TRBD2. The J call could be wrong; TRBJ2-1 is a better fit for the DNA end. CDR1 and CDR2 (germline): DFQATT, SNEGSKA (reference sequence). The CDR3 is made up of 14 amino acids. CDR3 coding DNA: TGCAGTGCACGGGGACTAGCGGGGTGGGATGAGCAGTTCTTC. Translating gives CSARGLAGWDEQFF.

This clonotype was seen a handful of times. This chain uses TRBV20-1 with TRBJ1-4; D unclear. The germline gives CDR1 DFQATT, CDR2 SNEGSKA (reference sequence). V lost 1 base to trimming and J lost 0 bases, with 6 bases between them. CDR3 length equals 14 residues. The CDR3 coding sequence is TGCAGTGCTAGAGCGGCAGCAACTAATGAAAAACTGTTTTTT. It is translated as CSARAAATNEKLFF.